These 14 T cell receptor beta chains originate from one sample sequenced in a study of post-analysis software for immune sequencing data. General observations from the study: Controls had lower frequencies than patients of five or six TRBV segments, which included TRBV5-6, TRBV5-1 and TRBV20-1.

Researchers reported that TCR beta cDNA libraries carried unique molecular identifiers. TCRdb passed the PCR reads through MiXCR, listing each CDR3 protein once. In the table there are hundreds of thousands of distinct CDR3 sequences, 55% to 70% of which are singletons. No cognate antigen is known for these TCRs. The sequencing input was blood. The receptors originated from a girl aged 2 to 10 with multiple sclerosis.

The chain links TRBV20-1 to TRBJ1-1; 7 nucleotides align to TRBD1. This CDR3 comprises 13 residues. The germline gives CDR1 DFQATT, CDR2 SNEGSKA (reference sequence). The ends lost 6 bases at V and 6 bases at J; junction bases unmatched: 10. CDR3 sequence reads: CSAAGQPFPEAFF. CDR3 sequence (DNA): TGCAGTGCGGCGGGACAGCCTTTTCCTGAAGCTTTCTTT.

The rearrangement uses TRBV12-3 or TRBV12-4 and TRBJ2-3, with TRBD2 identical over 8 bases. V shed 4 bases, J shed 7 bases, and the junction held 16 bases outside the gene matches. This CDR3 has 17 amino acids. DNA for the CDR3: TGTGCCAGCAGTTGGGCGGCCAGCGGGGGTATTTCGAATACGCAGTATTTT. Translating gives CASSWAASGGISNTQYF.

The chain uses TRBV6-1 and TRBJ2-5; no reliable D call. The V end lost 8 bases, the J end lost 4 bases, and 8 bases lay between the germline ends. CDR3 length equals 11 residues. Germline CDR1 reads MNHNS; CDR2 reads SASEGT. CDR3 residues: CASPWRETQYF. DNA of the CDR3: TGTGCCAGCCCCTGGAGAGAGACCCAGTACTTC.

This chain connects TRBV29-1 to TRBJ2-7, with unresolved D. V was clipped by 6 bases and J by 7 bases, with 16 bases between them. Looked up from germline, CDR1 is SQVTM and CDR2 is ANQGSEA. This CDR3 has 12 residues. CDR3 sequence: CSVAVNYNEQYF. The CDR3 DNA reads TGCAGCGTAGCCGTGAACTACAATGAGCAGTACTTC.

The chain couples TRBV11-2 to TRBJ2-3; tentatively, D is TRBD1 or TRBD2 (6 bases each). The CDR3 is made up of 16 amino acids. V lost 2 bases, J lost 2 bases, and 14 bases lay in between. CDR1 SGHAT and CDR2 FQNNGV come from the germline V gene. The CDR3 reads CASSLSGGGNTDTQYF. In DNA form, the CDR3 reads TGTGCCAGCAGCTTAAGTGGAGGGGGGAACACAGATACGCAGTATTTT. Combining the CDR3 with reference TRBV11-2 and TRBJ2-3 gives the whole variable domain EAGVAQSPRYKIIEKRQSVAFWCNPISGHATLYWYQQILGQGPKLLIQFQNNGVVDDSQLPKDRFSAERLKGVDSTLKIQPAKLEDSAVYLCASSLSGGGNTDTQYFGPGTRLTVL.

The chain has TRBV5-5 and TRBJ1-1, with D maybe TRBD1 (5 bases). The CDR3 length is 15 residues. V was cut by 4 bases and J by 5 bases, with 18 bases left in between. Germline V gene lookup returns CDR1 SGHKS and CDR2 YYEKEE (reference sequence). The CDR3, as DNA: TGTGCCAGCAGCGCTCAACCCCTCGGGGGGACTGAAGCTTTCTTT. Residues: CASSAQPLGGTEAFF.

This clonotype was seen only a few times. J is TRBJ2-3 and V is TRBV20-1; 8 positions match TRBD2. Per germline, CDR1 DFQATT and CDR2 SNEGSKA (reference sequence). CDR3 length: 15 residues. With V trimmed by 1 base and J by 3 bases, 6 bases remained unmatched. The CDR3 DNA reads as TGCAGTGCTAGAGTACCAGCGGGAGTAACAGATACGCAGTATTTT. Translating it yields CSARVPAGVTDTQYF.

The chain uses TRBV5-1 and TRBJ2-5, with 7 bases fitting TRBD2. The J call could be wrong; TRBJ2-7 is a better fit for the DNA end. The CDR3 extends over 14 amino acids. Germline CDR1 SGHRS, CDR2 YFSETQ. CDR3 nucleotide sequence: TGCGCCAGCAGGAACCCTAGCGGCACTAACGAGCAGTACTTC. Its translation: CASRNPSGTNEQYF.

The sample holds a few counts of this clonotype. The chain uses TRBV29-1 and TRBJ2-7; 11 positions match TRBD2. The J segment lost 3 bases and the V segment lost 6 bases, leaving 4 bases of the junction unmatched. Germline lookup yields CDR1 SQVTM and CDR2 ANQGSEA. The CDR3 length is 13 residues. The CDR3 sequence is CSVEGLADYEQYF. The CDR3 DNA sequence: TGCAGCGTCGAGGGACTAGCGGACTACGAGCAGTACTTC.

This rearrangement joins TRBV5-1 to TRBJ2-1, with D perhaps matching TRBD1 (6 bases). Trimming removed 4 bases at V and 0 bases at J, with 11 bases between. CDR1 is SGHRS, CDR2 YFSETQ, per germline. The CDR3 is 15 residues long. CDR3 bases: TGCGCCAGCAGCATCCAGGGGAGCTCCTACAATGAGCAGTTCTTC. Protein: CASSIQGSSYNEQFF.

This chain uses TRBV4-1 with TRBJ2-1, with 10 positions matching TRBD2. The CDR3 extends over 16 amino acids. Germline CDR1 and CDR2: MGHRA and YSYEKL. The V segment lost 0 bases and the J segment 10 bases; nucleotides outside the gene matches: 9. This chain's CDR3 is CASSQDRLAGGREQFF. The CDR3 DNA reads TGCGCCAGCAGCCAAGATAGATTAGCGGGAGGTCGGGAGCAGTTCTTC.

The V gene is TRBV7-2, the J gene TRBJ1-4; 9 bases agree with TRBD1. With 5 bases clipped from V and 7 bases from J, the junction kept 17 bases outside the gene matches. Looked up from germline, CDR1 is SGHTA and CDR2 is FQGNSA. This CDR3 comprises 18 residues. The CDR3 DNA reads TGTGCCAGCAGCCGACGCCGGGACAGGGCGTTGACTGGTGAAAAACTGTTTTTT. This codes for CASSRRRDRALTGEKLFF.

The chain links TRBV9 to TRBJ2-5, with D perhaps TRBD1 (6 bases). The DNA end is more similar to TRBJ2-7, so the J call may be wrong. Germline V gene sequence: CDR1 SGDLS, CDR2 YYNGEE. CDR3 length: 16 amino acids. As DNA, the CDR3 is TGTGCCAGCAGCTATCGGCCGGGACACTTACTGGCCGAGCAGTACTTC. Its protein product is CASSYRPGHLLAEQYF.

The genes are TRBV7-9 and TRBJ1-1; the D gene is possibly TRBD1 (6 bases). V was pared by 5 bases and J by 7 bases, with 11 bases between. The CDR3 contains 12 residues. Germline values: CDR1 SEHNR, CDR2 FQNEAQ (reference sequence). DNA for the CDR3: TGTGCCAGCAGCCTAGGGGGTGTTGAAGCTTTCTTT. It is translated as CASSLGGVEAFF.